These 15 T cell receptor beta chains were sequenced from one sample in a study of control samples from healthy donors and cancer patients. The protocol was immunoSEQ multiplex PCR, while the TCRdb copy is restricted to in-frame clones and leaves out a portion. Of around 94,000 clones listed, roughly 86% were seen once; the top ten hold roughly 1.2%. The material sequenced was blood. These receptor sequences come from a woman in her forties or fifties in good health.

Concerning this clone: The junction does not match germline at one end; this may be a read error. CDR3 sequence reads: CASSYSGTGGSRHF. DNA for the CDR3: TGTGCCAGCAGTTATTCGGGCACGGGCGGGTCGCGGCACTTC. This chain links TRBV6-5 with TRBJ2-7; D possibly corresponds to TRBD2 (5 bases). This CDR3 is 14 amino acids long. Per germline, CDR1 MNHEY and CDR2 SVGAGI.

This chain uses TRBV4-1 with TRBJ1-5; D gene ambiguous. The germline gives CDR1 MGHRA, CDR2 YSYEKL. The CDR3 spans 14 residues. The V end was cut by 4 bases, the J end by 0 bases, with 7 bases between. The CDR3 sequence is CASSRPDSNQPQHF. The CDR3 nucleotides read TGCGCCAGCAGCCGGCCGGATAGCAATCAGCCCCAGCATTTT.

This clone appeared a few times. This sequence joins TRBV6-4 and TRBJ2-2, with D possibly being TRBD2 (6 bases). CDR3 size: 14 residues. Trimming pared 3 bases from V and 5 bases from J, leaving 10 bases between. Germline CDR1 is MRHNA and CDR2 is SNTAGT. The CDR3 DNA follows: TGTGCCAGCAGTGATGGGGGAGGAACCGGGGAGCTGTTTTTT. Its protein product is CASSDGGGTGELFF.

The chain joins TRBV6-2 or TRBV6-3 to TRBJ1-1; D is possibly TRBD1 (5 bases). The ends were cut back, 4 bases at V and 0 bases at J, with 15 bases in the middle. The length of the CDR3 is 16 residues. Germline-derived CDR1 and CDR2 are MNHEY and SVGEGT. The DNA for the CDR3 is TGTGCCAGCAGTTCCCGGGACCTTGGAATGAACACTGAAGCTTTCTTT. This encodes CASSSRDLGMNTEAFF.

The chain links TRBV6-5 to TRBJ1-1; D is unclear. The CDR3 runs to 13 residues. V was clipped by 0 bases and J by 2 bases, with 4 bases between them. Germline V gives CDR1 MNHEY, CDR2 SVGAGI. As DNA, the CDR3 is TGTGCCAGCAGTTACTCGAAAAACACTGAAGCTTTCTTT. It is translated as CASSYSKNTEAFF.

The chain joins TRBV13 to TRBJ1-1; D unclear. Deletions cut 3 bases from V and 1 base from J, with 9 bases between. There are 14 residues in the CDR3. Germline CDR1 and CDR2: PRHDT and FYEKMQ (reference sequence). The CDR3 region has the DNA TGTGCCAGCAGCTTGGCCAGTCGGAACACTGAAGCTTTCTTT. This translates into CASSLASRNTEAFF. The complete variable domain, with remaining parts taken from reference TRBV13 and TRBJ1-1, reads AAGVIQSPRHLIKEKRETATLKCYPIPRHDTVYWYQQGPGQDPQFLISFYEKMQSDKGSIPDRFSAQQFSDYHSELNMSSLELGDSALYFCASSLASRNTEAFFGQGTRLTVV.

The chain carries TRBV28 and TRBJ2-3; D is possibly TRBD2 (6 bases). The CDR3 consists of 15 residues. The germline V and J ends were trimmed by 4 bases and 8 bases, with 19 bases remaining between them. Germline-derived CDR1 and CDR2 are MDHEN and SYDVKM. This chain's CDR3 is CASSSVWGEEVTQYF. DNA of the CDR3: TGTGCCAGCAGTTCCGTTTGGGGGGAAGAGGTTACGCAGTATTTT.

This clone occurred once. The J gene is TRBJ2-7, the V gene TRBV7-2; 8 bases are shared with TRBD2. CDR3 length: 13 residues. V shed 4 bases and J 12 bases; nucleotides not matched to a gene: 11. CDR1 SGHTA and CDR2 FQGNSA come from the germline V gene. The chain's CDR3 is CASSSPPGTRLYF. DNA for the CDR3: TGTGCCAGCAGCTCCCCCCCGGGGACTAGGTTGTACTTC.

Of note for this clone: At the DNA level, this CDR3 is encoded by other sequences in the same sample as well. The chain uses TRBV29-1 and TRBJ2-5; no firm D call. This CDR3 is 11 amino acids long. Trimming left V 4 bases short and J 5 bases short, with 8 bases between. Germline V gene lookup returns CDR1 SQVTM and CDR2 ANQGSEA. This CDR3 is CSVGVRETQYF. CDR3 DNA sequence: TGCAGCGTTGGGGTAAGGGAGACCCAGTACTTC.

This chain connects TRBV19 to TRBJ2-4; 10 nucleotides agree with TRBD1. The V gene's germline CDR1 is LNHDA and CDR2 SQIVND (reference sequence). Trimming removed 5 bases from V and 7 bases from J; junction bases left unmatched: 20. This CDR3 is built from 19 residues. CDR3 coding DNA: TGTGCCAGTAGTCCGGACCCGACAGGGGGCCGCGGATTTCGGAACATTCAGTACTTC. Amino acid sequence: CASSPDPTGGRGFRNIQYF.

The chain is built from TRBV5-1 and TRBJ2-7, with D possibly matching TRBD2 (5 bases). V was trimmed by 1 base and J by 1 base, leaving 12 bases between them. The CDR3 spans 15 residues. Germline lookup yields CDR1 SGHRS and CDR2 YFSETQ. The DNA of the CDR3 is TGCGCCAGCAGCTTGCGGGGATCAGATTCCTACGAGCAGTACTTC. Translating it yields CASSLRGSDSYEQYF.

This rearrangement joins TRBV11-2 to TRBJ1-2, with D maybe TRBD1 (5 bases). CDR1 is SGHAT and CDR2 is FQNNGV in the germline V gene. The CDR3 consists of 13 residues. Trimming stripped 2 bases from V and 7 bases from J, with 11 bases between. Written as DNA, the CDR3 is TGTGCCAGCAGCTTAACGGGGGTGCGTGGCTACACCTTC. Translating it yields CASSLTGVRGYTF.

The chain uses TRBV6-1 and TRBJ1-5, with a tentative D call TRBD1 (6 bases). V gave up 0 bases and J gave up 5 bases, with 8 bases separating them. Per germline, CDR1 MNHNS and CDR2 SASEGT. CDR3 length: 14 amino acids. CDR3 loop: CASSEAPGDQPQHF. Written as DNA, the CDR3 is TGTGCCAGCAGTGAAGCGCCAGGGGATCAGCCCCAGCATTTT.

The genes are TRBV6-6 and TRBJ2-5, with D tentatively TRBD1 (6 bases). This CDR3 contains 15 residues. V lost 4 bases, J lost 2 bases, and 14 bases lay in between. Germline assignment: CDR1 MNHNY and CDR2 SVGAGI (reference sequence). The CDR3 is CASSFPGQGQETQYF. The CDR3 DNA reads as TGTGCCAGCAGTTTCCCGGGACAAGGACAAGAGACCCAGTACTTC.

This chain links TRBV6-5 with TRBJ2-6; D gene ambiguous. V was trimmed by 6 bases and J by 2 bases, leaving 8 bases between them. The germline V gene encodes CDR1 MNHEY and CDR2 SVGAGI. The CDR3 loop spans 14 amino acids. CDR3 in DNA: TGTGCCAGCAGACTGGGTGCTGGGGCCAACGTCCTGACTTTC. It specifies CASRLGAGANVLTF.